The 18 T cell receptor beta chains below come from one sample, sequenced in a study of blood T cells in healthy people across ages. Using a J-beta primer mix together with a sample-barcoded 5' primer, a second PCR was run for roughly 6 to 11 cycles. A single record per CDR3 protein comes from TCRdb applying MiXCR to the 5' RACE reads. This sample has about 1.5 million distinct CDR3 sequences, with approximately 38% found just once. Specimen: blood. The receptors stem from a woman in her late teens or twenties in good health.

The CDR3 DNA sequence: TGTGCCAGCAGTTTAGTACAGGGGAACTATGGCTACACCTTC. The encoded protein is CASSLVQGNYGYTF. J is TRBJ1-2 and V is TRBV12-3 or TRBV12-4, with TRBD1 matching over 7 bases. The CDR3 loop spans 14 amino acids. V shed 1 base and J 2 bases; nucleotides not matched to a gene: 1.

The DNA for the CDR3 is TGTGCCACCAGCAGAGCCGGACTAGCGGGGAGGGTACCCACAGATACGCAGTATTTT. It yields the protein CATSRAGLAGRVPTDTQYF. The chain recombines TRBV15 with TRBJ2-3; 12 nucleotides line up with TRBD2. This CDR3 spans 19 amino acids. The V gene's germline CDR1 is LNHNV and CDR2 YYDKDF (reference sequence). Trimming took 1 base from V and 2 from J; bases not matched to a gene: 10.

This clonotype was seen at least ten times. This sequence joins TRBV12-3 or TRBV12-4 and TRBJ2-5; 9 bases match TRBD2. This CDR3 region has 17 residues. V lost 1 base and J lost 5; bases outside the gene matches: 11. CDR3 loop: CASSLESSGALLETQYF. DNA for the CDR3: TGTGCCAGCAGTTTAGAGTCTAGCGGGGCCCTCTTGGAGACCCAGTACTTC.

The chain couples TRBV9 to TRBJ2-5; the match to TRBD1 covers 8 bases. This CDR3 has 17 amino acids. V lost 4 bases, J lost 3 bases, and 14 bases stayed unmatched. Germline assignment: CDR1 SGDLS and CDR2 YYNGEE. The DNA for the CDR3 is TGTGCCAGCAGCTCCCCCTCCGGACAGGGTCAGGAAGAGACCCAGTACTTC. This gives the protein CASSSPSGQGQEETQYF.

The chain carries TRBV29-1 and TRBJ2-3; 7 bases fit TRBD2. V lost 5 bases to trimming and J lost 6 bases; unmatched junction nucleotides: 5. Germline CDR1 SQVTM, CDR2 ANQGSEA. This CDR3 contains 12 residues. CDR3 amino acids: CSVRLAADTQYF. The DNA for the CDR3 is TGCAGCGTTCGGCTAGCGGCGGATACGCAGTATTTT.

This clonotype was counted only a few times. Here the CDR3 reads CASSRGRGEKLFF. In nucleotides, the CDR3 is TGTGCCAGCAGCCGGGGGAGAGGGGAAAAACTGTTTTTT. This rearrangement joins TRBV6-1 to TRBJ1-4, with a weak D call TRBD1 (5 bases). Trimming took 6 bases from V and 8 from J, leaving 13 bases between them. Germline lookup yields CDR1 MNHNS and CDR2 SASEGT. The CDR3 is 13 residues long.

The chain is built from TRBV6-1 and TRBJ2-5; D not resolved. Judging by the DNA end, TRBJ2-7 fits better; the J call may be wrong. Germline V gene sequence: CDR1 MNHNS, CDR2 SASEGT. This CDR3 contains 13 residues. The CDR3 region has the DNA TGTGCCAGCAGGAGACGGGCTACCTACGAGCAGTACTTC. This sequence encodes CASRRRATYEQYF.

As concerns this clonotype: A read error may account for a junction end that differs from germline. The chain uses TRBV29-1 and TRBJ2-3; 13 positions match TRBD2. The germline V gene has CDR1 SQVTM and CDR2 ANQGSEA. The length of the CDR3 is 16 residues. The CDR3 protein is CSVKDWTSGRKDTQYF. As DNA, the CDR3 is TGCAGCGTTAAAGATTGGACTAGCGGGAGAAAAGATACGCAGTATTTT.

Only a few counts were recorded for this clonotype. The V call is TRBV4-2, the J call TRBJ2-3; 11 bases are shared with TRBD2. CDR1 and CDR2 from the germline V gene are LGHNA and YNFKEQ. The CDR3 has 17 amino acids. Unmatched junction bases numbered 10, after V lost 2 bases and J lost 6 bases. CDR3 sequence (DNA): TGTGCCAGCAGCCAATTTCCTAGCGGGAGGTTGGAGGATACGCAGTATTTT. Protein sequence: CASSQFPSGRLEDTQYF.

There are a few counts of this clonotype. The rearrangement joins TRBV21-1 to TRBJ1-1; TRBD1 is the table's D call, not checked against the DNA. TRBV21-1 is a pseudogene. CDR3 length: 21 residues. Here the CDR3 reads CASSKTRTPGQGEGGNTEAFF. The CDR3 bases are TGTGCCAGCAGCAAAACCCGAACGCCAGGACAGGGGGAAGGGGGGAACACTGAAGCTTTCTTT.

As for this clonotype: The junction shows a germline mismatch at one end, possibly a read error. As DNA, the CDR3 is TGTGCCGGCAGCCAAGATGGGAGCGGGGGGCCGTCCTACGAGCAGTACTTC. It translates to CAGSQDGSGGPSYEQYF. The V and J genes are TRBV4-2 and TRBJ2-7; 9 positions agree with TRBD2. This CDR3 is built from 17 residues. Germline V CDR1 and CDR2: LGHNA, YNFKEQ.

V and J are TRBV12-3 or TRBV12-4 and TRBJ2-7, with D possibly called TRBD1 or TRBD2 (5 bases each). V was trimmed by 7 bases and J by 2 bases, leaving 15 bases between them. The CDR3 has 14 amino acids. This CDR3 reads CASTWRQGTYEQYF. For the CDR3, the DNA is TGTGCCAGCACCTGGAGGCAGGGTACCTACGAGCAGTACTTC.

The chain uses TRBV5-1 and TRBJ2-3, with a weak D call TRBD2 (6 bases). The CDR3 contains 14 residues. Germline CDR1 and CDR2: SGHRS and YFSETQ. V was pared by 4 bases and J by 6 bases, with 15 bases between. Here the CDR3 DNA reads TGCGCCAGCAGCGATCTACTAGCTGGGGATACGCAGTATTTT. Residues: CASSDLLAGDTQYF.

The chain employs TRBV7-9 and TRBJ2-7, with D uncertain. The CDR3 is 14 amino acids. V dropped 1 base and J dropped 3 bases, with 10 bases sitting between them. Germline V CDR1 and CDR2: SEHNR, FQNEAQ (reference sequence). The CDR3: CASSLGPGRYEQYF. CDR3 in DNA: TGTGCCAGCAGCTTAGGCCCTGGACGCTACGAGCAGTACTTC.

Only a few counts were recorded for this clonotype. The chain has TRBV28 and TRBJ1-2; a weak D match, TRBD1 (6 bases). The CDR3 runs to 16 residues. Per germline, CDR1 MDHEN and CDR2 SYDVKM. Trimming removed 4 bases from V and 2 bases from J, with 17 bases in between. The CDR3 here is CASSSNGAGANYGYTF. The CDR3 DNA reads as TGTGCCAGCAGTTCCAACGGGGCAGGGGCGAACTATGGCTACACCTTC.

This clonotype has a handful of counts. This chain uses TRBV20-1 with TRBJ2-1, with TRBD1 matching 10 bases. V trimming: 5 bases; J trimming: 4 bases; junction bases outside the gene matches: 8. The germline CDR1 and CDR2 sequences are DFQATT and SNEGSKA (reference sequence). The CDR3 runs to 15 residues. The CDR3 loop reads CSARTRDRGYNEQFF. The CDR3 DNA is TGCAGTGCTCGAACCCGGGACAGGGGATACAATGAGCAGTTCTTC.

This clonotype was picked up a small number of times. CDR3 region: CASSMGPKGRGNQPQHF. DNA for the CDR3: TGTGCCAGCAGCATGGGGCCCAAGGGACGGGGCAATCAGCCCCAGCATTTT. The chain has TRBV21-1 and TRBJ1-5. TRBV21-1 is termed a pseudogene. This CDR3 comprises 17 residues.

This clonotype was observed a handful of times. The chain uses TRBV5-1 and TRBJ1-2; D perhaps matches TRBD1 (5 bases). V gave up 4 bases and J gave up 1 base, with 8 bases separating them. Per the germline V gene, CDR1 is SGHRS and CDR2 is YFSETQ. The CDR3 loop spans 13 amino acids. As DNA, the CDR3 is TGCGCCAGCAGCAAGGACAATAACTATGGCTACACCTTC. As protein: CASSKDNNYGYTF.